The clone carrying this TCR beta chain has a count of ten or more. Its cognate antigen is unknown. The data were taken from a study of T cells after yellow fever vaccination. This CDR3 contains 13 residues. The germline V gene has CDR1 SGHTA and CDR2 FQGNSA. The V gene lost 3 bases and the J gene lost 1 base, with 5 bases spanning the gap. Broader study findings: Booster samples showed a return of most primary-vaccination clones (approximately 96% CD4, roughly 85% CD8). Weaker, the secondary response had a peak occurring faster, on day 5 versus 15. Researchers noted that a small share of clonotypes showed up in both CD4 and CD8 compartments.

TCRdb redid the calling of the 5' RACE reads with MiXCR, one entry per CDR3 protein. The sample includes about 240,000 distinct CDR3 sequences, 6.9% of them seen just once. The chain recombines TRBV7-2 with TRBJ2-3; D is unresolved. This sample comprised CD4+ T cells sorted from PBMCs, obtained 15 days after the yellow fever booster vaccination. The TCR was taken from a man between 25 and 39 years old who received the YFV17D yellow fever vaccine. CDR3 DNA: TGTGCCAGCAGCTTTGTGGGCACAGATACGCAGTATTTT. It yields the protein CASSFVGTDTQYF.